A single sample is the source of the 15 T cell receptor beta chains below, sequenced in a study of blood T cell repertoires in COVID-19. Using immunoSEQ multiplex PCR, the repertoire was profiled, and TCRdb retains in-frame clones only, with some absent. The table has around 150,000 clones, 75% to 90% seen once. Sequencing was carried out using peripheral blood. Every receptor here comes from a man aged 65 to 85 with acute or convalescent COVID-19.

The chain combines TRBV9 with TRBJ2-5; 9 bases align to TRBD1. There are 15 residues in the CDR3. Germline assignment: CDR1 SGDLS and CDR2 YYNGEE. With V trimmed by 2 bases and J by 5 bases, 7 bases remained unmatched. CDR3 residues: CASSVGWDRAETQYF. CDR3 nucleotide sequence: TGTGCCAGCAGCGTCGGATGGGACAGGGCGGAGACCCAGTACTTC.

J is TRBJ1-1 and V is TRBV5-1, with D perhaps matching TRBD1 (5 bases). Trimming took 0 bases from V and 5 from J, leaving 14 bases between them. The CDR3 contains 15 residues. Germline V gene data show CDR1 as SGHRS and CDR2 as YFSETQ. The CDR3 DNA reads TGCGCCAGCAGCTTGGATCAGGGCCCAGGGACTGAAGCTTTCTTT. Translating it yields CASSLDQGPGTEAFF.

The chain is built from TRBV12-3 or TRBV12-4 and TRBJ1-2; D not resolved. Between the trimmed V and J ends, which lost 3 bases and 2 bases, there was a span of 7 bases. The CDR3 has 13 amino acids. As DNA, the CDR3 is TGTGCCAGCAGTTTGAACAAAAACTATGGCTACACCTTC. It translates to CASSLNKNYGYTF.

V gene TRBV9 combines with J gene TRBJ2-3, with D perhaps TRBD1 (6 bases). V was shortened by 0 bases and J by 4 bases, with 9 bases between the two germline ends. The CDR3 covers 14 residues. Germline CDR1 and CDR2: SGDLS and YYNGEE. The CDR3 protein is CASSVGGGPDTQYF. The CDR3 DNA sequence: TGTGCCAGCAGCGTAGGTGGGGGCCCAGATACGCAGTATTTT.

This clone was counted once. This chain uses TRBV5-1 with TRBJ2-5; 8 nucleotides align to TRBD2. CDR3 length equals 13 residues. Losses at the gene ends were 4 bases for V and 5 bases for J; bases not matched to a gene: 4. The germline V gene has CDR1 SGHRS and CDR2 YFSETQ. CDR3 nucleotide sequence: TGCGCCAGCAGCCCCGGGGGGGCGGAGACCCAGTACTTC. This sequence encodes CASSPGGAETQYF.

The chain carries TRBV29-1 and TRBJ2-7; TRBD1 aligns across 9 bases. There are 13 residues in the CDR3. V lost 4 bases to trimming and J lost 1 base; unmatched junction nucleotides: 2. Germline CDR1 SQVTM, CDR2 ANQGSEA. The DNA of the CDR3 is TGCAGCGTTGCGACAGGGGGATCCTACGAGCAGTACTTC. Translated: CSVATGGSYEQYF.

This clone was recorded once. V and J are TRBV14 and TRBJ1-3; D gene ambiguous. The germline CDR1 and CDR2 sequences are SGHDN and FVKESK. This CDR3 spans 16 amino acids. The germline V and J ends were trimmed by 4 bases and 0 bases, with 13 bases remaining between them. The CDR3 bases are TGTGCCAGCAGCCCCCAAAACAGATTCTCTGGAAACACCATATATTTT. Its protein is CASSPQNRFSGNTIYF.

In regard to this clone: This CDR3 is also generated by other DNA sequences in the sample. The chain couples TRBV5-6 to TRBJ2-7; 8 nucleotides align to TRBD1. The CDR3 loop spans 14 amino acids. Germline V gives CDR1 SGHDT, CDR2 YYEEEE. Trimming cost V 0 bases and J 3 bases; bases outside gene matches: 2. The CDR3 protein is CASSLGQGRYEQYF. The CDR3 DNA is TGTGCCAGCAGCTTGGGACAGGGGCGCTACGAGCAGTACTTC. Combining the CDR3 with reference TRBV5-6 and TRBJ2-7 gives the whole variable domain DAGVTQSPTHLIKTRGQQVTLRCSPKSGHDTVSWYQQALGQGPQFIFQYYEEEERQRGNFPDRFSGHQFPNYSSELNVNALLLGDSALYLCASSLGQGRYEQYFGPGTRLTVT.

The genes are TRBV21-1 and TRBJ1-2; TRBD1 is the table's D call and was not checked against the DNA. TRBV21-1 is a pseudogene segment. There are 12 residues in the CDR3. CDR3 nucleotides: TGTGCCAGCGAAATTGGGGCTAATGGCTACACCTTC. Protein: CASEIGANGYTF.

The CDR3 nucleotides are TGTGCCAGCAGCCAAGACTGGGCTAGCGCACTACTGGATACGCAGTATTTT. This encodes CASSQDWASALLDTQYF. The chain employs TRBV4-2 and TRBJ2-3; a possible D gene is TRBD2 (6 bases). Trimming stripped 0 bases from V and 6 bases from J, with 19 bases between. The CDR3 has 17 amino acids. Germline lookup yields CDR1 LGHNA and CDR2 YNFKEQ.

The J gene is TRBJ2-1, the V gene TRBV7-6; 8 nucleotides line up with TRBD2. The trim removed 5 bases at V and 3 bases at J, leaving 3 bases unmatched. The CDR3 extends over 14 amino acids. The germline CDR1 and CDR2 sequences are SGHVS and FNYEAQ. CDR3 DNA sequence: TGTGCCAGCAGCCCGGGACTAGACTACAATGAGCAGTTCTTC. Encoded protein: CASSPGLDYNEQFF.

The chain couples TRBV7-3 to TRBJ2-3; TRBD2 matches at 8 bases. Unmatched junction bases numbered 9, after V lost 2 bases and J lost 2 bases. The CDR3 is made up of 17 amino acids. Per germline, CDR1 SGHTA and CDR2 FQGTGA. CDR3 DNA sequence: TGTGCCAGCAGCTTATTCGGTGGCGGGGGGCCCACAGATACGCAGTATTTT. The encoded protein is CASSLFGGGGPTDTQYF.

The rearrangement joins TRBV12-3 or TRBV12-4 to TRBJ1-2, with unresolved D. The CDR3 loop spans 13 amino acids. V was pared by 5 bases and J by 5 bases, with 12 bases between. CDR3 bases: TGTGCCAGCAGTCTACTAGTATATTATGGCTACACCTTC. Its translation is CASSLLVYYGYTF.

CDR3 in DNA: TGTGCCAGCAGCAAAGGGGGGGACAGGCCATACAATGAGCAGTTCTTC. This encodes CASSKGGDRPYNEQFF. The J gene is TRBJ2-1, the V gene TRBV27; possibly TRBD1 for D (8 bases). Germline CDR1 reads MNHEY; CDR2 reads SMNVEV (reference sequence). The CDR3 has 16 amino acids. V lost 6 bases, J lost 4 bases, and 19 bases lay in between.

The chain carries TRBV11-2 and TRBJ2-3; D is unclear. Trimming shortened V by 2 bases and J by 4 bases, and 7 bases separated the two germline ends. Per the germline V gene, CDR1 is SGHAT and CDR2 is FQNNGV. This CDR3 region has 13 residues. CDR3 DNA: TGTGCCAGCAGCTTACAGGAATCAGATACGCAGTATTTT. Translated, it gives CASSLQESDTQYF.